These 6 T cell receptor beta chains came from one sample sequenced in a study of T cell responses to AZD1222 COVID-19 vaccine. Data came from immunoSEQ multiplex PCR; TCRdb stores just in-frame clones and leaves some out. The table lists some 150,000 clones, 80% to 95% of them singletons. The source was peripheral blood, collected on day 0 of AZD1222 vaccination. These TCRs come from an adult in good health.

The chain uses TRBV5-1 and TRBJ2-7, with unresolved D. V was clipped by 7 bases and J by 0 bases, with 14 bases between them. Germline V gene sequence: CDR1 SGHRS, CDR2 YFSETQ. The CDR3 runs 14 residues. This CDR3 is CASGKTQTSYEQYF. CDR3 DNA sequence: TGCGCCAGCGGAAAGACACAGACCTCCTACGAGCAGTACTTC. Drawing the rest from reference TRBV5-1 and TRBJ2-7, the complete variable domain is KAGVTQTPRYLIKTRGQQVTLSCSPISGHRSVSWYQQTPGQGLQFLFEYFSETQRNKGNFPGRFSGRQFSNSRSEMNVSTLELGDSALYLCASGKTQTSYEQYFGPGTRLTVT.

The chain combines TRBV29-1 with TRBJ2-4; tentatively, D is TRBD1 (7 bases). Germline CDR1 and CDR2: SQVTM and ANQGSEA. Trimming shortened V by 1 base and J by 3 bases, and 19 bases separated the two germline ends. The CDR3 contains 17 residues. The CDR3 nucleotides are TGCAGCGTTGAAGTCAGACGCGGCAGGGGGGACAAAAACATTCAGTACTTC. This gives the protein CSVEVRRGRGDKNIQYF.

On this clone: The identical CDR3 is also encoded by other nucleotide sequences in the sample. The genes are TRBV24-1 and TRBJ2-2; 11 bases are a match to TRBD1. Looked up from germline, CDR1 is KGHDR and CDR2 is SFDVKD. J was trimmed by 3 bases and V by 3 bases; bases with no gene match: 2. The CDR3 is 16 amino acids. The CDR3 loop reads CATSDGDRGYTGELFF. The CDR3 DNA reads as TGTGCCACCAGTGATGGGGACAGGGGGTACACCGGGGAGCTGTTTTTT.

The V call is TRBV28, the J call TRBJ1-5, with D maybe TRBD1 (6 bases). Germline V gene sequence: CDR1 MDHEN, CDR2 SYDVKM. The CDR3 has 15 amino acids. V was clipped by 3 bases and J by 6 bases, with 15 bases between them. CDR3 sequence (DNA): TGTGCCAGCAGTTTCACCGGGGGCGAAAGTCAGCCCCAGCATTTT. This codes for CASSFTGGESQPQHF.

CDR3: CAIYVPARGGELFF. The CDR3 coding sequence is TGTGCCATCTATGTCCCGGCGAGAGGCGGGGAGCTGTTTTTT. The chain is built from TRBV10-3 and TRBJ2-2; D not certain. CDR3 length equals 14 residues. Germline CDR1 and CDR2: ENHRY and SYGVKD. Trimming left V 8 bases short and J 7 bases short, with 17 bases between.

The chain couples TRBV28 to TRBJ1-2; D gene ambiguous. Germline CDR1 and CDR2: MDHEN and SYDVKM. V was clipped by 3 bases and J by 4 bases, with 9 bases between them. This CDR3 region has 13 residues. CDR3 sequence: CASSLPGLYGYTF. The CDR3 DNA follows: TGTGCCAGCAGTTTGCCCGGGCTCTATGGCTACACCTTC.